The T cell receptor beta chain described here comes from a study of early T cells in non-severe SARS-CoV-2 infection. Study as a whole: Unsorted whole-blood RNA was sequenced in bulk, leaving chains unpaired.

With 7 bases removed from V and 2 bases from J, the gap between germline ends came to 14 bases. There are 14 residues in the CDR3. Germline V lookup: CDR1 SEHNR, CDR2 FQNEAQ (reference sequence). This clonotype was seen a few times. Its antigen remains unidentified. As part of library construction, unique molecular identifiers were attached to individual cDNA molecules. TCRdb fed the 5' RACE reads into MiXCR, producing one record per CDR3 protein. The sample holds 55,000 or so distinct CDR3 sequences, around a tenth seen once. Study results and caveats: CD4 and private specificities were missed by VDJdb matching, which favored anti-spike CD8 responses.

The gene calls are TRBV7-9 and TRBJ1-1; D perhaps matches TRBD1 (6 bases). Source material: whole blood. The sequence was collected from an adult who was a healthcare worker with PCR-confirmed SARS-CoV-2 infection or an uninfected control (not recorded which). CDR3: CASTIQGPNTEAFF. The CDR3 coding sequence is TGTGCCAGCACCATCCAGGGGCCCAACACTGAAGCTTTCTTT.